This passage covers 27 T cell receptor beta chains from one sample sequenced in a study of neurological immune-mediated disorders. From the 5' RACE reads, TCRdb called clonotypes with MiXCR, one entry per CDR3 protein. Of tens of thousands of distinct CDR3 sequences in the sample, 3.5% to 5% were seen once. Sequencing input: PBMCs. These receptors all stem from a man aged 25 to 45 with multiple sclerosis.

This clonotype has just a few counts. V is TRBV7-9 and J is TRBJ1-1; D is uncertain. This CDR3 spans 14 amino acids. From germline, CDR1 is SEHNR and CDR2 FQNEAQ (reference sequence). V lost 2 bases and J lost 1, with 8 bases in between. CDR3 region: CASSLYSGNTEAFF. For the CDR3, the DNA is TGTGCCAGCAGCTTATACTCGGGGAACACTGAAGCTTTCTTT.

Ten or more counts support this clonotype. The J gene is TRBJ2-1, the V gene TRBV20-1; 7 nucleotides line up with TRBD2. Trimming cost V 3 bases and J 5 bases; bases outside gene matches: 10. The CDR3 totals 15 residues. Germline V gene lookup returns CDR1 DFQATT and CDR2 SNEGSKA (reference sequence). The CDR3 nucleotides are TGCAGTGCTAGTTCGGGGGACTACCTTGACAATGAGCAGTTCTTC. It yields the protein CSASSGDYLDNEQFF.

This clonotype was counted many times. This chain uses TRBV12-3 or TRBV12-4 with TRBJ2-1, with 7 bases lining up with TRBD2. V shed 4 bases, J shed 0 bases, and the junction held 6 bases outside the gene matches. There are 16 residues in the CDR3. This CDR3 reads CASSWKRGLSYNEQFF. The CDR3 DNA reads TGTGCCAGCAGTTGGAAGCGGGGTCTCTCCTACAATGAGCAGTTCTTC.

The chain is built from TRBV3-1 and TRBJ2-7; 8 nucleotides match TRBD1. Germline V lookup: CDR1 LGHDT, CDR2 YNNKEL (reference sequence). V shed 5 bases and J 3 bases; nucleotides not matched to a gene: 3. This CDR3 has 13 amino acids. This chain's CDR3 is CASSFGQGYEQYF. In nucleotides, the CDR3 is TGTGCCAGCAGCTTTGGACAGGGCTACGAGCAGTACTTC.

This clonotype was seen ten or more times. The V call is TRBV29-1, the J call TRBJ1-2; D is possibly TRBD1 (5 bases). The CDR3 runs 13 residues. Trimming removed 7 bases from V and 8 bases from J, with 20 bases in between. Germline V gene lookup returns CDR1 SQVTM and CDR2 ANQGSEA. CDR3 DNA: TGCAGCGCACTGGGACCGAGCCTTGGCGGCTACACCTTC. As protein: CSALGPSLGGYTF.

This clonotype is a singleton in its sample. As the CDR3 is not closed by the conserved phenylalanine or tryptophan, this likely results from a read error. CDR3 protein: CASSLGILNEQFN. The DNA for the CDR3 is TGCGCCAGCAGCCTGGGGATTTTAAATGAGCAGTTCAAC. This chain links TRBV5-1 with TRBJ2-1; D is undetermined. The germline V gene has CDR1 SGHRS and CDR2 YFSETQ. Trimming left V 4 bases short and J 7 bases short, with 12 bases between. The CDR3 is 13 residues long.

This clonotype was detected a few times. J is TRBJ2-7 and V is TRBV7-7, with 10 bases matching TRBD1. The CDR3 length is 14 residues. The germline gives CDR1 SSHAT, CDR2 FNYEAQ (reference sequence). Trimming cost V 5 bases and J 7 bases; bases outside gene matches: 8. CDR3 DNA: TGTGCCAGCAGCACCGGGACAGGGGTAGGAGAGCAGTACTTC. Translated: CASSTGTGVGEQYF.

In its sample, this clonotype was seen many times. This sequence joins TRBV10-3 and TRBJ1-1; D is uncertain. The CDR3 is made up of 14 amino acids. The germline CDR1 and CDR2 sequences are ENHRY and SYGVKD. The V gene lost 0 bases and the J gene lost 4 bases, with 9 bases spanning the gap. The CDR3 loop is CAISESALSTEAFF. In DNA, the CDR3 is TGTGCCATCAGTGAGTCGGCCTTGTCCACTGAAGCTTTCTTT.

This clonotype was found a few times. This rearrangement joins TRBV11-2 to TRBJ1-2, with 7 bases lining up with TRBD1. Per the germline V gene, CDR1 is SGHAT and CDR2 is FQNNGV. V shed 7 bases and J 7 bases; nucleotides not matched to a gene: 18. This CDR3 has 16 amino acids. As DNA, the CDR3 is TGTGCCAGCACCCAGGGGGGGAGAGGCGGCTCCGGTGGCTACACCTTC. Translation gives CASTQGGRGGSGGYTF.

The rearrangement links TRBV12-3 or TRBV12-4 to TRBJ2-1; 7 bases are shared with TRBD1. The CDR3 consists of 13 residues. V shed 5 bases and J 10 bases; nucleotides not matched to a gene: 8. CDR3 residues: CASSDRVRGEQFF. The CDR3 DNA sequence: TGTGCCAGCAGTGACAGGGTGCGCGGAGAGCAGTTCTTC.

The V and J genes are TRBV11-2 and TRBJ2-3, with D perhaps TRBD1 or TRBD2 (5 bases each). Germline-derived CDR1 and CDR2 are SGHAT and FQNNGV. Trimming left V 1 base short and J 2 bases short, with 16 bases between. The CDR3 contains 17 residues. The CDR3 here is CASSLGASGLITDTQYF. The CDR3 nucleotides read TGTGCCAGCAGCTTAGGCGCCTCGGGGCTAATCACAGATACGCAGTATTTT. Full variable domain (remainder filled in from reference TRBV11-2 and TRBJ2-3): EAGVAQSPRYKIIEKRQSVAFWCNPISGHATLYWYQQILGQGPKLLIQFQNNGVVDDSQLPKDRFSAERLKGVDSTLKIQPAKLEDSAVYLCASSLGASGLITDTQYFGPGTRLTVL.

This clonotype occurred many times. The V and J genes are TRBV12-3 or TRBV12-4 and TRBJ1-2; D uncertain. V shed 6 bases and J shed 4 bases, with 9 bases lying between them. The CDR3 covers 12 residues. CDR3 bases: TGTGCCAGCAGCCGAAGTCCCTATGGCTACACCTTC. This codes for CASSRSPYGYTF.

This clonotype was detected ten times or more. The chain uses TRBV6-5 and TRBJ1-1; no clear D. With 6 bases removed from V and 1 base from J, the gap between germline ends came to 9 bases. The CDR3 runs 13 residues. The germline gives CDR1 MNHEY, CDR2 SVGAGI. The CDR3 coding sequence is TGTGCCAGCAGCCCCCTCCAGAACACTGAAGCTTTCTTT. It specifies CASSPLQNTEAFF.

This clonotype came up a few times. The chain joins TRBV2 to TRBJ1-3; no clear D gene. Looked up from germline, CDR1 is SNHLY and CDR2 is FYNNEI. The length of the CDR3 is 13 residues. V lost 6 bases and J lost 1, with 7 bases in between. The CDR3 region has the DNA TGTGCCAGCAGCTCCGAATCTGGAAACACCATATATTTT. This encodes CASSSESGNTIYF.

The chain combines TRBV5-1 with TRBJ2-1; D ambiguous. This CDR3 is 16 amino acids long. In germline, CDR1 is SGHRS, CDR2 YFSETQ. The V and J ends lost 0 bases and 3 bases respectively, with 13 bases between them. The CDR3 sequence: CASSLDKVVGYNEQFF. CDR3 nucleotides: TGCGCCAGCAGCTTGGATAAAGTAGTGGGCTACAATGAGCAGTTCTTC.

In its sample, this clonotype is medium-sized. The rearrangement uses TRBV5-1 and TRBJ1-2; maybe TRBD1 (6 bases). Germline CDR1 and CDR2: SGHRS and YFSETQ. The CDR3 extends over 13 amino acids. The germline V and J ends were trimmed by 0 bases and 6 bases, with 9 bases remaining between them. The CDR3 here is CASSLEQGDGYTF. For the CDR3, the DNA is TGCGCCAGCAGCTTGGAACAGGGAGATGGCTACACCTTC.

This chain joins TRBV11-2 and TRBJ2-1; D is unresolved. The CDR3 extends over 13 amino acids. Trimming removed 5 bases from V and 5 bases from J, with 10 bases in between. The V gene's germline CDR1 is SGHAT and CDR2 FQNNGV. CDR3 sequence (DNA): TGTGCCAGCAGCCCCCAAGTGGACAATGAGCAGTTCTTC. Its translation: CASSPQVDNEQFF. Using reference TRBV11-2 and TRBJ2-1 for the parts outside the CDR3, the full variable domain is EAGVAQSPRYKIIEKRQSVAFWCNPISGHATLYWYQQILGQGPKLLIQFQNNGVVDDSQLPKDRFSAERLKGVDSTLKIQPAKLEDSAVYLCASSPQVDNEQFFGPGTRLTVL.

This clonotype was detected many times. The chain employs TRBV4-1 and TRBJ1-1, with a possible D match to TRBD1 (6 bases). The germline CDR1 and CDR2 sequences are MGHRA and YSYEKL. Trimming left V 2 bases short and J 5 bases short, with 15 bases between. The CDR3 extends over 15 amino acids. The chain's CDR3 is CASSQFPGGPTEAFF. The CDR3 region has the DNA TGCGCCAGCAGCCAATTCCCGGGGGGCCCGACTGAAGCTTTCTTT.

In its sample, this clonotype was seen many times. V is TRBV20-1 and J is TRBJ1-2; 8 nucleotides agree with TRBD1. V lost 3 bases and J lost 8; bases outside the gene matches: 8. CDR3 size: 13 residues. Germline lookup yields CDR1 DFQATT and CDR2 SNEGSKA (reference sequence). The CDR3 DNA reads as TGCAGTGCTAGCGTGGACAGGGCCGGGGGCTACACCTTC. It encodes CSASVDRAGGYTF.

CDR3 coding DNA: TGTGCCAGCAGCCAAGGGGCCCGCAAGTGGGGGGGCTACACCTTC. Its translation is CASSQGARKWGGYTF. This sequence joins TRBV3-1 and TRBJ1-2, with a weak D call TRBD1 (5 bases). Germline loops: CDR1 LGHDT, CDR2 YNNKEL (reference sequence). Trimming removed 1 base at V and 8 bases at J, with 17 bases between. The CDR3 contains 15 residues.

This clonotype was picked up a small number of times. The CDR3 loop is CAWSVHGEWYEQYF. The CDR3 DNA is TGTGCCTGGAGTGTACACGGGGAATGGTACGAGCAGTACTTC. The chain joins TRBV30 to TRBJ2-7; D may be TRBD2 (5 bases). Per the germline V gene, CDR1 is GTSNPN and CDR2 is SVGIG (reference sequence). The CDR3 loop spans 14 amino acids. V was cut by 0 bases and J by 4 bases, with 13 bases left in between.

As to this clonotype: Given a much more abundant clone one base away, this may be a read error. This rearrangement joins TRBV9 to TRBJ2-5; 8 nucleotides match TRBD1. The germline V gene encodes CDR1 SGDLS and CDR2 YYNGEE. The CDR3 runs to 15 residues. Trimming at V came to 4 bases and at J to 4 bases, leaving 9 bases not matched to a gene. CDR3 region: CASSLVGQGRETQYF. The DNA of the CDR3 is TGTGCCAGCAGCTTAGTTGGACAGGGTCGAGAGACCCAGTACTTC.

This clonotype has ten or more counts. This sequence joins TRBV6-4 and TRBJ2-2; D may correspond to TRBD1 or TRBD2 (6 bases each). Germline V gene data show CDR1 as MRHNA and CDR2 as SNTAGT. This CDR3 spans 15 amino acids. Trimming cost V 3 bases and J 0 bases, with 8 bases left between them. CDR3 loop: CASSEEGANTGELFF. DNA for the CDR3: TGTGCCAGCAGTGAGGAGGGGGCGAACACCGGGGAGCTGTTTTTT.

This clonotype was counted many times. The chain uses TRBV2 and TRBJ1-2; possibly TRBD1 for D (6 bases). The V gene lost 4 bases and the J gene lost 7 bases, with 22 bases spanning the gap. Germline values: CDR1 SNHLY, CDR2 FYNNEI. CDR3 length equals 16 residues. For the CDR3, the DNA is TGTGCCAGCAGTGGGGTACAGGGATGGGCTGATGCTGGCTACACCTTC. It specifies CASSGVQGWADAGYTF. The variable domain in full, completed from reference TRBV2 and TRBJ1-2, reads EPEVTQTPSHQVTQMGQEVILRCVPISNHLYFYWYRQILGQKVEFLVSFYNNEISEKSEIFDDQFSVERPDGSNFTLKIRSTKLEDSAMYFCASSGVQGWADAGYTFGSGTRLTVV.

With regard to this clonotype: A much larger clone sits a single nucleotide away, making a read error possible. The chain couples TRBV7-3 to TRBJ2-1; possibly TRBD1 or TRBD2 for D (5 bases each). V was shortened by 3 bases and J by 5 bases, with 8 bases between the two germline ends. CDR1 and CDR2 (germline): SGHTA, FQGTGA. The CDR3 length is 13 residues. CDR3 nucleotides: TGTGCCAGCAGCTTGGAGGACAACAATGAGCAGTTCTTC. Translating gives CASSLEDNNEQFF. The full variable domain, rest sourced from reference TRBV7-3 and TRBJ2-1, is GAGVSQTPSNKVTEKGKYVELRCDPISGHTALYWYRQSLGQGPEFLIYFQGTGAADDSGLPNDRFFAVRPEGSVSTLKIQRTERGDSAVYLCASSLEDNNEQFFGPGTRLTVL.

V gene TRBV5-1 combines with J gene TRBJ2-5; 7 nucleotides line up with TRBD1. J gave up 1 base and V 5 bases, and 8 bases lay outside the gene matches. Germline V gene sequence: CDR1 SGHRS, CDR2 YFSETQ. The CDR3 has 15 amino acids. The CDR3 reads CASSITGQLQETQYF. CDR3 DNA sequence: TGCGCCAGCAGTATTACGGGACAGCTCCAAGAGACCCAGTACTTC.

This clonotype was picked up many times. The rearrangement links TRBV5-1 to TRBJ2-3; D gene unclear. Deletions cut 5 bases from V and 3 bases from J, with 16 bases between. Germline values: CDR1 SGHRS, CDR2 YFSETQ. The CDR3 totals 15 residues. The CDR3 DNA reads TGCGCCAGCAGGGATGATACCGTGGGTACAGATACGCAGTATTTT. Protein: CASRDDTVGTDTQYF.